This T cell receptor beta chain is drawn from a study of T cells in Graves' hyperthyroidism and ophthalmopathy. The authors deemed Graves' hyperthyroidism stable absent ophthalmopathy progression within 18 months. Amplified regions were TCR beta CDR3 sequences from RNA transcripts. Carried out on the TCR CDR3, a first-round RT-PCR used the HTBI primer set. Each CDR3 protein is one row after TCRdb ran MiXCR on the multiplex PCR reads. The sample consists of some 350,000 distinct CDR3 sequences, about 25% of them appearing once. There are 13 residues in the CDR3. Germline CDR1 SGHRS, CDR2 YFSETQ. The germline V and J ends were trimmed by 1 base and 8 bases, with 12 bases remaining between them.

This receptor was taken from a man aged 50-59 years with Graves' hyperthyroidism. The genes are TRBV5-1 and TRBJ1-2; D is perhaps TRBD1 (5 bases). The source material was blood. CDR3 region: CASSLRGVEGYTF. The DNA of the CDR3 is TGCGCCAGCAGCTTGAGAGGGGTTGAGGGCTACACCTTC.